Listed here are 9 T cell receptor beta chains from one sample, sequenced in a study of cytomegalovirus exposure and HLA in healthy donors. PCR employed 60 Vbeta and 13 Jbeta primers. The protocol was immunoSEQ multiplex PCR, while the TCRdb copy is restricted to in-frame clones and leaves out a portion. The data hold fewer than 200,000 clones, with 65% to 90% observed a single time. The sample comprised PBMCs. Source of these receptors: a girl aged 2-10 years in good health and CMV-seropositive.

This clone was picked up one time. The V and J genes are TRBV28 and TRBJ2-3; 9 nucleotides agree with TRBD2. The CDR3 has 16 residues. Germline CDR1 is MDHEN and CDR2 is SYDVKM. Trimming removed 5 bases from V and 4 bases from J; junction bases left unmatched: 10. CDR3 bases: TGTGCCAGCAGTCCTATTAGCGGGAGTAGGGCAGATACGCAGTATTTT. Translation: CASSPISGSRADTQYF.

The rearrangement uses TRBV5-1 and TRBJ2-2; 10 bases map to TRBD2. Germline trimming cut 2 bases from V and 4 bases from J; bases unmatched to any gene: 8. Germline loops: CDR1 SGHRS, CDR2 YFSETQ. The CDR3 extends over 17 amino acids. In nucleotides, the CDR3 is TGCGCCAGCAGCTTTGGCCCAGCGGGAGGGTTCACCGGGGAGCTGTTTTTT. As protein: CASSFGPAGGFTGELFF.

The rearrangement uses TRBV4-2 and TRBJ2-1, with D hard to call. Between the trimmed V and J ends, which lost 6 bases and 5 bases, there was a span of 14 bases. The CDR3 contains 14 residues. CDR1 and CDR2 from the germline V gene are LGHNA and YNFKEQ. Here the CDR3 reads CASSKYYKDNEQFF. The CDR3 DNA follows: TGTGCCAGCAGTAAGTACTATAAGGACAATGAGCAGTTCTTC.

The rearrangement uses TRBV11-3 and TRBJ2-7; D is perhaps TRBD1 (6 bases). Germline values: CDR1 SGHNT, CDR2 YENEEA. The CDR3 is 13 residues long. V was clipped by 5 bases and J by 4 bases, with 12 bases between them. The CDR3 DNA follows: TGTGCCAGCAGCCGAGGGGGACGGTACGAGCAGTACTTC. This codes for CASSRGGRYEQYF.

The chain links TRBV18 to TRBJ1-2; tentatively, D is TRBD1 (5 bases). Trimming removed 2 bases at V and 4 bases at J, with 11 bases between. Germline-derived CDR1 and CDR2 are KGHSH and LQKENI. The CDR3 runs to 14 residues. The CDR3 reads CASSPSGVGYGYTF. CDR3 nucleotide sequence: TGTGCCAGCTCACCATCGGGGGTCGGCTATGGCTACACCTTC.

The gene calls are TRBV4-1 and TRBJ2-3; D is unclear. Germline CDR1 and CDR2: MGHRA and YSYEKL. This CDR3 comprises 13 residues. Trimming took off 4 bases at V and 6 bases at J, with 11 bases between the two ends. The CDR3 protein is CASSLTAYDTQYF. DNA for the CDR3: TGCGCCAGCAGCCTTACAGCTTACGATACGCAGTATTTT.

The J gene is TRBJ2-7, the V gene TRBV6-5; D may be TRBD2 (5 bases). Per the germline V gene, CDR1 is MNHEY and CDR2 is SVGAGI. The CDR3 is 13 residues long. V dropped 4 bases and J dropped 1 base, with 8 bases sitting between them. CDR3 loop: CASSLGASYEQYF. DNA for the CDR3: TGTGCCAGCAGTTTGGGAGCTTCCTACGAGCAGTACTTC.

This clone has just one count. The rearrangement joins TRBV27 to TRBJ2-7; D is undetermined. V lost 2 bases and J lost 0, with 11 bases in between. CDR3 length: 15 amino acids. CDR1 and CDR2 (germline): MNHEY, SMNVEV (reference sequence). The CDR3 here is CASSLLGSLSYEQYF. CDR3 bases: TGTGCCAGCAGTTTACTCGGTTCCCTCTCCTACGAGCAGTACTTC.

The chain carries TRBV28 and TRBJ2-5, with a possible D match to TRBD1 (6 bases). The V gene lost 4 bases and the J gene lost 4 bases, with 13 bases spanning the gap. This CDR3 has 14 residues. The germline V gene encodes CDR1 MDHEN and CDR2 SYDVKM. The CDR3, as DNA: TGTGCCAGCAGTTACCCACAGGGAAGAGAGACCCAGTACTTC. Translating it yields CASSYPQGRETQYF.